Below, one T cell receptor (beta chain) is given with its context. This sample was included in a study of blood T cell repertoires in COVID-19. Sequencing used immunoSEQ multiplex PCR; TCRdb keeps in-frame clones, though not all of them. The sample lists about 160,000 clones, more than 70% seen once, with roughly 7% in the top ten. The germline CDR1 and CDR2 sequences are SGHTS and YDEGEE. The CDR3 is 14 amino acids. V was cut by 1 base and J by 7 bases, with 14 bases left in between. V usage is TRBV5-8 and J usage is TRBJ1-1; D ambiguous. The TCR was taken from a man aged 45-60 years with active or convalescent COVID-19. The sequenced sample consisted of peripheral blood. The CDR3 DNA is TGTGCCAGCAGCTTGTCCCCCGCAGTGGTTGAAGCTTTCTTT. Amino acids: CASSLSPAVVEAFF.